This entry features one T cell receptor beta chain sequence. In this sample, this clonotype turned up many times. Its recognized antigen is unknown. Base qualities are not provided; no much larger clone lies one nucleotide away. The junction shows trimming of 4 bases on V and 6 bases on J, and the gene matches do not reach 3 bases of it. From its cysteine to its phenylalanine, the CDR3 spans 13 amino acids. Only the CDR3 part of the read is kept: 39 bases, read in frame from the first base. The CDR1 and CDR2 encoded by the germline V gene (reference sequence) are LGHDT and YNNKEL. The ophthalmopathy patients had moderately to severely active disease, with a Clinical Activity Score of 3 or higher, a NOSPECS grade of 4 or higher, and a disease duration of less than 3 months. Patients with other autoimmune diseases, uncontrolled infections, pregnancy or lactation were excluded. Diagnosis relied on clinical symptoms, serum thyroxine, TRAb, thyroid ultrasound and orbital computed tomography. Using Ficoll-Paque density gradient centrifugation, PBMCs were isolated from about 10 ml of fresh peripheral blood. Total RNA was extracted with Trizol reagent and quality-checked on an Agilent 2100 Bioanalyzer.

This sample is part of a study of Graves' ophthalmopathy and Graves' hyperthyroidism (dated by TCRdb to 2016 to 2019). For the wider study: Peripheral blood was collected at initial diagnosis, prior to any treatment. The study used TCR beta repertoire signatures to distinguish Graves' ophthalmopathy from Graves' hyperthyroidism and to predict progression to ophthalmopathy. In total, approximately 130 blood samples were TCR-sequenced: fewer than 50 ophthalmopathy, approximately 80 hyperthyroidism and about 17 hyperthyroidism-to-ophthalmopathy patients. A discovery set of more than 90 patients (around 45 ophthalmopathy, about 58 stable hyperthyroidism) was enrolled to explore V-J signatures distinguishing ophthalmopathy from hyperthyroidism. An independent validation cohort was composed of fewer than 20 hyperthyroidism patients and around 16 patients who later progressed from hyperthyroidism to ophthalmopathy. In roughly 6 hyperthyroidism patients, the T-cell repertoires found in thyroid tissue were compared with those found in blood. Following sampling, methimazole starting at 30 mg daily was administered to hyperthyroidism patients, and high-dose intravenous methylprednisolone was administered to ophthalmopathy patients. Beyond this particular receptor, the publication reports: In validation, the model predicted ophthalmopathy progression with 55% to 71% sensitivity and less than 80% specificity; more than ten predicted patients were CT-confirmed with GO in a median of approximately 6.2 months. Most of the expanded thyroid clonotypes with a frequency above 0.001 were also detected in blood, and it was suggested that the thyroid immune response may be reflected by blood repertoires. Sample size was not predetermined statistically, and investigators were not blinded to group allocation. In cross-validation, the 13-signature model distinguished ophthalmopathy from stable hyperthyroidism with less than 90% sensitivity and 81.08% specificity, while in the test set the corresponding values were about 80% and 75%.

For repertoire sequencing, TCR beta CDR3 regions were amplified from RNA transcripts. The first round of RT-PCR was done with HTBI primers and the Qiagen OneStep RT-PCR kit, and was followed by a second round of multiplex PCR, then size selection and purification. Libraries were sequenced paired-end with 100 bp reads on an Illumina HiSeq2000. Per the source publication's procedure: SOAPnuke was used to process the reads, throwing out any read that had adapters, had uncalled bases, had a mean Phred below 15, or lacked an exact constant-primer or identifier match. COPE v1.2.5 was used to merge the high-quality paired reads. Each unique nucleotide sequence was defined as a clonotype, and clonotypes were aligned to IMGT TRB V, D and J references with MiTCR v1.1. The analysis was limited to V-J combinations with a frequency above 0.0001, which together covered more than 98% of repertoires. For each V-J combination, a TCR clonal expansion and chaos score was defined as F50 clonal expansion divided by the chaos observed in the TCRdist matrix. Features were reduced by Welch's t-statistics and random forest to some 13 V-J combinations, which fed a naive Bayes classifier. The similarity between thyroid and blood repertoires was quantified using the Morisita-Horn index. TCRdb trimmed public reads at Q25 via fastp, called clones via MiXCR and kept in-frame beta chains. Every entry covers one CDR3 protein and lists the most common genes and DNA from its rows. Clone size and V and J calls follow TCRdb, not the original study. This sample has approximately 640,000 distinct CDR3 sequences in its table, and about two fifths of those were observed once. Under 3.5% of the sample is taken by the ten largest.

The TCR was taken from an adult man with Graves' ophthalmopathy. The sequence joins TRBV3-1 to TRBJ1-2; 9 central nucleotides agree with TRBD1. The sequencing sample was made of peripheral blood. The CDR3 reads as follows: CASSPGQGHGYTF. The DNA reads as follows: TGTGCCAGCAGCCCGGGACAGGGACATGGCTACACCTTC.